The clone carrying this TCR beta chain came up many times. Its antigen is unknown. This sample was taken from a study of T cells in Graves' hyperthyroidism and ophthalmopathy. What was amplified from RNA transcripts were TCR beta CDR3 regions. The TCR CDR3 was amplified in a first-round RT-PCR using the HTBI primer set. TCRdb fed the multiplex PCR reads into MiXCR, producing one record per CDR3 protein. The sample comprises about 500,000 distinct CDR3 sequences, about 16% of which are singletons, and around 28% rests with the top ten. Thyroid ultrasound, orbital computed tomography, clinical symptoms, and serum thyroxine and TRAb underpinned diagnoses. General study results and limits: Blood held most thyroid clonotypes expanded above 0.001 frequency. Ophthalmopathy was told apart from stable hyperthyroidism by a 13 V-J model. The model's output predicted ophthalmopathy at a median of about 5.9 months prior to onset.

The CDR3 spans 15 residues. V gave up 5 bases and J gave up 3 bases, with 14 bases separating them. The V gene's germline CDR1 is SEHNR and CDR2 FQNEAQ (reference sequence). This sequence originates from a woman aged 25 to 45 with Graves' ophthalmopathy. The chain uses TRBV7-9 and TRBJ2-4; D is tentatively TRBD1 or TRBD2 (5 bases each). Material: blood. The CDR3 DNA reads TGTGCCAGCAGCGCAAACCGGGACCGCAAAAACATTCAGTACTTC. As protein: CASSANRDRKNIQYF.